This TCR beta chain was sequenced during a study of blood T cells in healthy people across ages. A J-beta primer mix and a sample-barcoded 5' primer were used in a second PCR of roughly 6 to 12 cycles. TCRdb reprocessed the 5' RACE reads with MiXCR, giving one entry per CDR3 protein. Of about 970,000 distinct CDR3 sequences listed, around 54% are singletons. V lost 6 bases and J 6 bases, leaving 10 bases between the germline ends. The CDR3 extends over 12 amino acids. The sample taken for sequencing was blood. The V and J genes are TRBV12-3 or TRBV12-4 and TRBJ2-3; perhaps TRBD2 as D (6 bases). This sequence originates from an older woman in good health. CDR3 nucleotide sequence: TGTGCCAGCAGGGTGAGCGGGGATACGCAGTATTTT. It translates to CASRVSGDTQYF.